The rows below give T cell receptor beta chains drawn from one sample of a study of memory CD4+ T cells and cytomegalovirus serostatus. Assay: immunoSEQ multiplex PCR; the TCRdb copy retains only in-frame clones and omits some. This sample has tens of thousands of clones, with about three quarters found just once. Material: memory CD4+ T cells from blood. The receptors shown here come from an adult in good health and CMV-seronegative. Each CDR3 is given with its conserved first and last residue. Each record gives: CDR3 length, V gene, clone size, D gene, J gene, CDR3 DNA, CDR3 protein. D genes are given only for firm matches. Part of the rows lack a size; the others show once, few, many or a class for expanded clones.

len: 16; v_gene: TRBV11-2; abundance: once; d_gene: TRBD2; j_gene: TRBJ2-5; CDR3nt: TGTGCCAGCAGCTTGGGACTAGCGGGGGGGCCGGAGACCCAGTACTTC; CDR3aa: CASSLGLAGGPETQYF
len: 17; v_gene: TRBV7-9; abundance: NA; d_gene: NA; j_gene: TRBJ2-2; CDR3nt: TGTGCCAGCAGCTTAAGGGGCTTGGGACTCCAACCGGGGGAGCTGTTTTTT; CDR3aa: CASSLRGLGLQPGELFF
len: 12; v_gene: TRBV18; abundance: NA; d_gene: TRBD1; j_gene: TRBJ2-7; CDR3nt: TGTGCCAGCTCACCGGGGACAGGGGCGAGGTACTTC; CDR3aa: CASSPGTGARYF
len: 14; v_gene: TRBV9; abundance: NA; d_gene: NA; j_gene: TRBJ2-7; CDR3nt: TGTGCCAGCTCTCCCCCTTCTCCATCCTACGAGCAGTACTTC; CDR3aa: CASSPPSPSYEQYF
len: 15; v_gene: TRBV27; abundance: once; d_gene: NA; j_gene: TRBJ1-5; CDR3nt: TGTGCCAGCAGGGGAGGGGCAGGGAGCAATCAGCCCCAGCATTTT; CDR3aa: CASRGGAGSNQPQHF
len: 16; v_gene: TRBV19; abundance: NA; d_gene: TRBD1; j_gene: TRBJ1-4; CDR3nt: TGTGCCAGCAACCGACAGGGAAATGGGGGAAATGAAAAACTGTTTTTT; CDR3aa: CASNRQGNGGNEKLFF
len: 15; v_gene: TRBV5-1; abundance: once; d_gene: TRBD2; j_gene: TRBJ2-5; CDR3nt: TGCGCCAGCGCCCGAGCGGGAGGGCAGGGAGAGACCCAGTACTTC; CDR3aa: CASARAGGQGETQYF
len: 15; v_gene: TRBV7-6; abundance: NA; d_gene: NA; j_gene: TRBJ2-5; CDR3nt: TGTGCCAGCAGCTTAGGGGCAGGGAAAGGGGAGACCCAGTACTTC; CDR3aa: CASSLGAGKGETQYF
len: 13; v_gene: TRBV5-4; abundance: NA; d_gene: NA; j_gene: TRBJ1-2; CDR3nt: TGTGCCAGCAGCTTCCCCGGGTCCTATGGCTACACCTTC; CDR3aa: CASSFPGSYGYTF
len: 14; v_gene: TRBV25-1; abundance: NA; d_gene: TRBD1; j_gene: TRBJ1-1; CDR3nt: TGTGCCAGCAGGTCAGGGGGAGGGAACACTGAAGCTTTCTTT; CDR3aa: CASRSGGGNTEAFF
len: 16; v_gene: TRBV28; abundance: NA; d_gene: TRBD1; j_gene: TRBJ1-2; CDR3nt: TGTGCCAGCAGTCCTATACCGGGACAGGGTGGCCGGGGCTACACCTTC; CDR3aa: CASSPIPGQGGRGYTF
len: 14; v_gene: TRBV21-1; abundance: NA; d_gene: NA; j_gene: TRBJ1-3; CDR3nt: TGTGCCAGCAGCCGAGGGACAGGGGGAAACACCATATATTTT; CDR3aa: CASSRGTGGNTIYF
len: 16; v_gene: TRBV7-9; abundance: once; d_gene: NA; j_gene: TRBJ2-2; CDR3nt: TGTGCCAGCAGCCCCCCCAGGACAGTTAACACCGGGGAGCTGTTTTTT; CDR3aa: CASSPPRTVNTGELFF
len: 16; v_gene: TRBV27; abundance: once; d_gene: TRBD1; j_gene: TRBJ2-3; CDR3nt: TGTGCCAGCAGAAACCCTCGGCAGGGGGCCGGAGATACGCAGTATTTT; CDR3aa: CASRNPRQGAGDTQYF
len: 12; v_gene: TRBV27; abundance: NA; d_gene: NA; j_gene: TRBJ1-1; CDR3nt: TGTGCCAGCAAGGCCCTGAACACTGAAGCTTTCTTT; CDR3aa: CASKALNTEAFF
len: 17; v_gene: TRBV7-9; abundance: NA; d_gene: NA; j_gene: TRBJ2-3; CDR3nt: TGTGCCAGCAGCTCTCAAAGAGGTCGGGAGCATATTAATACGCAGTATTTT; CDR3aa: CASSSQRGREHINTQYF
len: 15; v_gene: TRBV6-1; abundance: once; d_gene: NA; j_gene: TRBJ1-2; CDR3nt: TGTGCCAGCAGTGAAATGGGGGGTAAGGGCTATGGCTACACCTTC; CDR3aa: CASSEMGGKGYGYTF
len: 14; v_gene: TRBV5-1; abundance: NA; d_gene: NA; j_gene: TRBJ2-7; CDR3nt: TGCGCCAGCAGCCTCAGGGGCTACTCCTACGAGCAGTACTTC; CDR3aa: CASSLRGYSYEQYF
len: 15; v_gene: TRBV27; abundance: NA; d_gene: TRBD1; j_gene: TRBJ2-7; CDR3nt: TGTGCCAGCAGTTCCGGGACAGGGGAGGATGAGGAGCAGTACTTC; CDR3aa: CASSSGTGEDEEQYF
len: 15; v_gene: TRBV9; abundance: NA; d_gene: NA; j_gene: TRBJ2-7; CDR3nt: TGTGCCAGCAGCGTAGGAGGACAGCCTAACTACGAGCAGTACTTC; CDR3aa: CASSVGGQPNYEQYF
len: 13; v_gene: TRBV18; abundance: NA; d_gene: NA; j_gene: TRBJ1-1; CDR3nt: TGTGCCAGCTCACCGTCCCAAAACACTGAAGCTTTCTTT; CDR3aa: CASSPSQNTEAFF
len: 14; v_gene: TRBV7-9; abundance: NA; d_gene: TRBD1; j_gene: TRBJ2-2; CDR3nt: TGTGCCAGCCCACGGACAGGGAAGACCGGGGAGCTGTTTTTT; CDR3aa: CASPRTGKTGELFF
len: 16; v_gene: TRBV5-1; abundance: NA; d_gene: TRBD1; j_gene: TRBJ1-2; CDR3nt: TGCGCCAGCAGTTCGAGACCGGGACAGGGGAACTATGGCTACACCTTC; CDR3aa: CASSSRPGQGNYGYTF